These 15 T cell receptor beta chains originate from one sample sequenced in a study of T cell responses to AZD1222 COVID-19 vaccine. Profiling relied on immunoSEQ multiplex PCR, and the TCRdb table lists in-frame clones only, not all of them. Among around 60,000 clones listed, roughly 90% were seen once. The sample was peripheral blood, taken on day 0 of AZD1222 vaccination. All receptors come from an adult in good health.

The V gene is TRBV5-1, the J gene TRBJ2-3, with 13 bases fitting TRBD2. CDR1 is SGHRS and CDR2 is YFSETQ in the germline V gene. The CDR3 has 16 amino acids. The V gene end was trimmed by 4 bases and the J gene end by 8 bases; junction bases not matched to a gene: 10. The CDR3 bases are TGCGCCAGCAGCGTGGCACTAGCGGGGGGGCAGAGTACGCAGTATTTT. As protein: CASSVALAGGQSTQYF. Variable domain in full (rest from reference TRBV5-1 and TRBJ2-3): KAGVTQTPRYLIKTRGQQVTLSCSPISGHRSVSWYQQTPGQGLQFLFEYFSETQRNKGNFPGRFSGRQFSNSRSEMNVSTLELGDSALYLCASSVALAGGQSTQYFGPGTRLTVL.

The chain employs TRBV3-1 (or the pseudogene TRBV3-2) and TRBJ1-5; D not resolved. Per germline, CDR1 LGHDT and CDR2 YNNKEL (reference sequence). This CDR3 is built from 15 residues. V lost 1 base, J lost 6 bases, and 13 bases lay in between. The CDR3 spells CASSQAGSGSQPQHF. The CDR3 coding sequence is TGTGCCAGCAGCCAAGCGGGATCTGGGAGTCAGCCCCAGCATTTT.

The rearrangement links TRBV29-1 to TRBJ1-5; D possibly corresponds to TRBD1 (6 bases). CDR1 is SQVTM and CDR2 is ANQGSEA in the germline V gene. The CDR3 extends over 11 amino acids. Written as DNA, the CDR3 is TGCAACCCCACAGGGAACCAGCCCCAGCATTTT. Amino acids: CNPTGNQPQHF.

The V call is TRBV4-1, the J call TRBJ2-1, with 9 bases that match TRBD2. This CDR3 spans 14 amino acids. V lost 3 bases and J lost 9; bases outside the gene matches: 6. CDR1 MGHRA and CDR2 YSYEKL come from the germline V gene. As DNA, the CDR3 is TGCGCCAGCAGCCAGGCGGGGGGGCTTTTTGAGCAGTTCTTC. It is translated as CASSQAGGLFEQFF.

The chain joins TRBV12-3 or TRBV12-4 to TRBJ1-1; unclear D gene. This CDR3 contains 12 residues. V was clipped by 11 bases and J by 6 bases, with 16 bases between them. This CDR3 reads CAVGKPYAEAFF. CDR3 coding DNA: TGTGCCGTGGGAAAACCATACGCTGAAGCTTTCTTT.

The CDR3 DNA reads TGTGCCACCAGGACGGACTATACTGGAAACACCATATATTTT. This sequence encodes CATRTDYTGNTIYF. The V call is TRBV10-3, the J call TRBJ1-3; D is uncertain. Trimming took off 10 bases at V and 2 bases at J, with 15 bases between the two ends. Looked up from germline, CDR1 is ENHRY and CDR2 is SYGVKD. The CDR3 is made up of 14 amino acids.

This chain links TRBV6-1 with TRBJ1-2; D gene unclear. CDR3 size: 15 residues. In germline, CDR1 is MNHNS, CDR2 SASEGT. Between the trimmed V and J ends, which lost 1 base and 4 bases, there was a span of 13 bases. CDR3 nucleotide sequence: TGTGCCAGCAGTGAAGGAGGCACCACTACCTATGGCTACACCTTC. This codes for CASSEGGTTTYGYTF.

The chain's CDR3 is CASSIGTENTEAFF. DNA of the CDR3: TGTGCCAGTAGTATAGGGACGGAGAACACTGAAGCTTTCTTT. The chain has TRBV19 and TRBJ1-1; D remains unclear. The CDR3 is 14 residues long. Trimming removed 1 base from V and 1 base from J, with 7 bases in between. Looked up from germline, CDR1 is LNHDA and CDR2 is SQIVND (reference sequence).

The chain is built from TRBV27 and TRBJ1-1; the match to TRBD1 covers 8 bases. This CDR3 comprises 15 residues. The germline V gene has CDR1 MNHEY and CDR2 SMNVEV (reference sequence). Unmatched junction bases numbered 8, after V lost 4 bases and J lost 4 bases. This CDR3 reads CASSSPDRVRTEAFF. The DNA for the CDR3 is TGTGCCAGCAGTTCTCCGGACAGGGTGCGCACTGAAGCTTTCTTT.

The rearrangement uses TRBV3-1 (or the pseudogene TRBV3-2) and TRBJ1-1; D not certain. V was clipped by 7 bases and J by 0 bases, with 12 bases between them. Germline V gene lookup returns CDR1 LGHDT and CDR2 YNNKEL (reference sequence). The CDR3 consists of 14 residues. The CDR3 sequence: CASTAGDLNTEAFF. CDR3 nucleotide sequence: TGTGCCAGCACCGCCGGGGATCTGAACACTGAAGCTTTCTTT.

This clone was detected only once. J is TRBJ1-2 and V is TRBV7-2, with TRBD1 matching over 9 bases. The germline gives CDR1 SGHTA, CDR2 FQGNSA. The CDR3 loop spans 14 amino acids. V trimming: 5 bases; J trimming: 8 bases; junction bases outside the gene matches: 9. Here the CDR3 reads CASSEGQGIGGYTF. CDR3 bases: TGTGCCAGCAGCGAGGGACAGGGTATTGGAGGCTACACCTTC.

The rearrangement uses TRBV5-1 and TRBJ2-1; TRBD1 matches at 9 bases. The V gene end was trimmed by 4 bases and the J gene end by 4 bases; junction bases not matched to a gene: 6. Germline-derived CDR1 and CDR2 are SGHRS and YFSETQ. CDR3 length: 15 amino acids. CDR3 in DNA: TGCGCCAGCAGCCCGAGGACAGGGGAATACAATGAGCAGTTCTTC. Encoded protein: CASSPRTGEYNEQFF.

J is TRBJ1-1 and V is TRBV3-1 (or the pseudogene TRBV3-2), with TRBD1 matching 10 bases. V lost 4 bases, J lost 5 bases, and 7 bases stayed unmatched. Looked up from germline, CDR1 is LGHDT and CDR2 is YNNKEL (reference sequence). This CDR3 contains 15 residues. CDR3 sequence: CASSLRTGGWTEAFF. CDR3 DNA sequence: TGTGCCAGCAGCCTAAGGACAGGGGGTTGGACTGAAGCTTTCTTT.

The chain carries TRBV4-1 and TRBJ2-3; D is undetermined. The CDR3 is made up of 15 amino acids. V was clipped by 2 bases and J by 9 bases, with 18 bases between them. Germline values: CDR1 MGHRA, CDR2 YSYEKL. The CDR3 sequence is CASSQPPPRPRTQYF. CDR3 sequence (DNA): TGCGCCAGCAGCCAACCTCCCCCCCGCCCGCGGACGCAGTATTTT.

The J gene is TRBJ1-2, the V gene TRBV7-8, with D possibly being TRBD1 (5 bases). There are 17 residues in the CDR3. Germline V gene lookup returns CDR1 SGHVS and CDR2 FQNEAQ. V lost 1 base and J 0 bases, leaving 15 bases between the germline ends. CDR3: CASSLELYQGSNYGYTF. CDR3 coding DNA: TGTGCCAGCAGCTTAGAATTGTACCAGGGATCTAACTATGGCTACACCTTC.